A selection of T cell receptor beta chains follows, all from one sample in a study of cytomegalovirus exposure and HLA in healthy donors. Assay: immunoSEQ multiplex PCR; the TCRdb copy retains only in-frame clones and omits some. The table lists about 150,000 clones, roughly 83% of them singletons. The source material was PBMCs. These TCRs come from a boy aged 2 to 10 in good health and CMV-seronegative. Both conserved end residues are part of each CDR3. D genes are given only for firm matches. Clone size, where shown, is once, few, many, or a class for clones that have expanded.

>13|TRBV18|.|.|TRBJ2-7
TGTGCCAGCTCACCGGCAGGGGTATACGAGCAGTACTTC
CASSPAGVYEQYF
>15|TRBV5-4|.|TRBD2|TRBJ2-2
TGTGCCAGCAGCCCCGGGACTAGCTCAACCGGGGAGCTGTTTTTT
CASSPGTSSTGELFF
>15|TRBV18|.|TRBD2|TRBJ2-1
TGTGCCAGCTCACCACCGGGACTAGCGTCCAATGAGCAGTTCTTC
CASSPPGLASNEQFF
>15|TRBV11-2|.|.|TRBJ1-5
TGTGCCAGCAGCTTTCACAGGGATCCCAATCAGCCCCAGCATTTT
CASSFHRDPNQPQHF
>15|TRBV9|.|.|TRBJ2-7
TGTGCCAGCAGCGTAGGGGGCCGTGGGGCCTACGAGCAGTACTTC
CASSVGGRGAYEQYF
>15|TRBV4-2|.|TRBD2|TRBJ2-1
TGTGCCAGCAGTGAACTAGCGGGGATGGGCAATGAGCAGTTCTTC
CASSELAGMGNEQFF
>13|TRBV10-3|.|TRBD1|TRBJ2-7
TGTGCCATCAGTGAGTCGGGACAGAACGAGCAGTACTTC
CAISESGQNEQYF
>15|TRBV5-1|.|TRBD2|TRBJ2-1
TGCGCCAGCAGCTTGGTCGGCGGGAGTGAAGTACGGCAGTTCTTC
CASSLVGGSEVRQFF
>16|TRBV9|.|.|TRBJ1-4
TGTGCCAGCAGCGTACAAGGGGACATCTCTAATGAAAAACTGTTTTTT
CASSVQGDISNEKLFF
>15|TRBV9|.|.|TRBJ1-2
TGTGCCAGCAGCTCTTCCCTGGTCACCATTGAGGGCTACACCTTC
CASSSSLVTIEGYTF
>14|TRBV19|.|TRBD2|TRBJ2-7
TGTGCCAGTAGTATTTTAGCGGGAGACTACGAGCAGTACTTC
CASSILAGDYEQYF
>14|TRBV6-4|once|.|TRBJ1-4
TGTGCCAGCAGTCCTTATACAGGGCAGGAAAAACTGTTTTTT
CASSPYTGQEKLFF
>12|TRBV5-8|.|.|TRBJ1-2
TGTGCCAGCAGCTTGGTGGTGGGCGGCTACACCTTC
CASSLVVGGYTF
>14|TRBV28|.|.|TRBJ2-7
TGTGCCAGCAGCATCGGGACATTGATCTACGAGCAGTACTTC
CASSIGTLIYEQYF
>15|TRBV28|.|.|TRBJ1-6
TGTGCCAGCAGGGCTAGTGGGTCCCCTAATTCACCCCTCCACTTT
CASRASGSPNSPLHF
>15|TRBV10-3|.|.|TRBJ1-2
TGTGCCATCAGTGAGTCCGACAGTGGGAACTATGGCTACACCTTC
CAISESDSGNYGYTF
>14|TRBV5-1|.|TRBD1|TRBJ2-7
TGCGCCAGCAGCTTAACCGGGACAGGGGTCGAGCAGTACTTC
CASSLTGTGVEQYF
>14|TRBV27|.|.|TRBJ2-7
TGTGCCAGCAGTTTCCAAGGGAGATCCTACGAGCAGTACTTC
CASSFQGRSYEQYF
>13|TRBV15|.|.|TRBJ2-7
TGTGCCACCAGCAGAGAAGACATCTACGAGCAGTACTTC
CATSREDIYEQYF
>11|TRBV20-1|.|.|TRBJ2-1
TGCAGTGGGGGCGGTGGTATTGAGCAGTTCTTC
CSGGGGIEQFF
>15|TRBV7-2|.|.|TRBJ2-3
TGTGCCAGCAGCTCTCAAACAAGATACACAGATACGCAGTATTTT
CASSSQTRYTDTQYF
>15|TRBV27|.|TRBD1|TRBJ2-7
TGTGCCAGCAGTCCAGGACAGGAAATATTCGACGAGCAGTACTTC
CASSPGQEIFDEQYF
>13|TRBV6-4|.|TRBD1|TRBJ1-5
TGTGCCAGCAGTGGACAGGGGGCAAGGCCCCAGCATTTT
CASSGQGARPQHF
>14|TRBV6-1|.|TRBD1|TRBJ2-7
TGTGCCAGCATGGGCAGGGGGTTATCCTACGAGCAGTACTTC
CASMGRGLSYEQYF
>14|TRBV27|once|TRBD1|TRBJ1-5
TGTGCCAGCAGCAGGACAGGGGTCCTTCAGCCCCAGCATTTT
CASSRTGVLQPQHF
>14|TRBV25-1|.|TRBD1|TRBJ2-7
TGTGCCAGCAGTGGGACAGGAACTACCTACGAGCAGTACTTC
CASSGTGTTYEQYF
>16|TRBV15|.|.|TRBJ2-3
TGTGCCACCAGCAGAGGGACGGGGAACCGCGGAGGCACGCAGTATTTT
CATSRGTGNRGGTQYF
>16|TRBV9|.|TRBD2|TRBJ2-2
TGTGCCAGCAGCGTAGGTGAGCGGGAACTGCCCGGGGAGCTGTTTTTT
CASSVGERELPGELFF
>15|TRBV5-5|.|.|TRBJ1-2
TGTGCCAGCAGCTTCCCAGGGGCGCCAAACTATGGCTACACCTTC
CASSFPGAPNYGYTF